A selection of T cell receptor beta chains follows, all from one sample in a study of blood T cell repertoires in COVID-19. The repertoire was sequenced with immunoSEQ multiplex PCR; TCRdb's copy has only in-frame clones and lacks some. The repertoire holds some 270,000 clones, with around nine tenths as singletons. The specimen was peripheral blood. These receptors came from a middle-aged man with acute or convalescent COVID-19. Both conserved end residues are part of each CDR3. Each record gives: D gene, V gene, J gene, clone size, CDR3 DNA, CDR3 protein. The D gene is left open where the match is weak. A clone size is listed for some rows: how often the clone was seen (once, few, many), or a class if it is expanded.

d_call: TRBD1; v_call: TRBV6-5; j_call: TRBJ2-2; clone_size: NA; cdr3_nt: TGTGCCAGCAGCCTGGGACAGGGGAGCACCGGGGAGCTGTTTTTT; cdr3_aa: CASSLGQGSTGELFF
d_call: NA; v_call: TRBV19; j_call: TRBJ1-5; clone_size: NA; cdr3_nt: TGTGCCAGTAGTATAAGCAGCAATCAGCCCCAGCATTTT; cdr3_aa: CASSISSNQPQHF
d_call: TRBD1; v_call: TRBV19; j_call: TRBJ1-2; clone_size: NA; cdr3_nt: TGTGCCAGTAGGATGGGACAGGGGGTAGGTGGCTACACCTTC; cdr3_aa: CASRMGQGVGGYTF
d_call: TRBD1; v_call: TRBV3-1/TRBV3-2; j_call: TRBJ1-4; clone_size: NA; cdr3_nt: TGTGCCAGCAGCCAAGAGAGTACAGGGGGCGGTGAAAAACTGTTTTTT; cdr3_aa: CASSQESTGGGEKLFF
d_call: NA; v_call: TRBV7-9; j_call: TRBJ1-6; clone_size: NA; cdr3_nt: TGTGCCAGCAGCTCACAGGGACGGCTGAATTCACCCCTCCACTTT; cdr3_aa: CASSSQGRLNSPLHF
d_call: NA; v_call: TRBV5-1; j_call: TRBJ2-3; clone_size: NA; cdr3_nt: TGCGCCAGCACCAGAGGGGGTAAGGGCGCAGATACGCAGTATTTT; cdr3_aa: CASTRGGKGADTQYF
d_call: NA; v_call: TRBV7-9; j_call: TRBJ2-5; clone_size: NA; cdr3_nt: TGTGCCAGCACCGGAAGGGGTGGTGAGACCCAGTACTTC; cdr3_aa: CASTGRGGETQYF
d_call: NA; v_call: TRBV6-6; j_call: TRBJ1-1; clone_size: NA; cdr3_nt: TGTGCCAGCAACCTCCAGGGGGAAGCTTTCTTT; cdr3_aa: CASNLQGEAFF
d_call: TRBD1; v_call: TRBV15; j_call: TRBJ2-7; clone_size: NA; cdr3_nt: TGTGCCACCAGCAGAGGGGGTACAGGGGTAAGCGAGCAGTACTTC; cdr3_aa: CATSRGGTGVSEQYF
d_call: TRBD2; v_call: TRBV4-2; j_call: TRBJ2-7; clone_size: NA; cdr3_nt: TGTGCCAGCAGCCAAGAGCTAGCGGGGGTCTACGAGCAGTACTTC; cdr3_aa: CASSQELAGVYEQYF
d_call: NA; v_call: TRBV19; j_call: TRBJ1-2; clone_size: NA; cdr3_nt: TGTGCCAGTAGTACCGTGGGTGGAGTGGGTTACACCTTC; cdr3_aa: CASSTVGGVGYTF
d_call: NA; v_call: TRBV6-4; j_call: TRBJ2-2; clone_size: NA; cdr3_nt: TGTGCCAGCAGTGAACAGCACCAATCGAACACCGGGGAGCTGTTTTTT; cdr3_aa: CASSEQHQSNTGELFF
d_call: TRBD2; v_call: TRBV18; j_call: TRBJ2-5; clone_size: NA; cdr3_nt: TGTGCCAGCTCTCCCGGACTAGCGGGGGGCCAAGAGACCCAGTACTTC; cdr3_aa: CASSPGLAGGQETQYF
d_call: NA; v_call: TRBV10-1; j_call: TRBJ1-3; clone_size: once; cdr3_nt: TGCGCCAGCCAGCGTTCCCTTGGAAACACCATATATTTT; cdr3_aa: CASQRSLGNTIYF
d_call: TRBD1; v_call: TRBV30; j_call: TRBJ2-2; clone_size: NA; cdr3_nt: TGTGCCTGGAGAGAAGACAGGGCTTGGTTGACCGGGGAGCTGTTTTTT; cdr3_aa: CAWREDRAWLTGELFF
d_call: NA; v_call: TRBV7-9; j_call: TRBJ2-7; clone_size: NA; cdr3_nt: TGTGCCAGCAGCTTATCGGGGTCTCCCTACGAGCAGTACTTC; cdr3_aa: CASSLSGSPYEQYF
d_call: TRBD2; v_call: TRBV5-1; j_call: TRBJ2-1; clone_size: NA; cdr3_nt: TGCGCCAGCAGCCCGGGAGGAAAAGACAATGAGCAGTTCTTC; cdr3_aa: CASSPGGKDNEQFF
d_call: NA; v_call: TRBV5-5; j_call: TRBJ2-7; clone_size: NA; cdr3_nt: TGTGCCAGCAGCCCAACAGGACAGTCCCACTACGAGCAGTACTTC; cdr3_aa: CASSPTGQSHYEQYF
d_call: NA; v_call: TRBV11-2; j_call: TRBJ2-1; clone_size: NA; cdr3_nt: TGTGCCAGCAGCTTCGGTAGCTCCTACAATGAGCAGTTCTTC; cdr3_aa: CASSFGSSYNEQFF
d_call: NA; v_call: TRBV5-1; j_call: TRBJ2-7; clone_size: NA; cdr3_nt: TGCGCCAGCAGCCCGCAGGGTGGCGAGCAGTACTTC; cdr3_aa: CASSPQGGEQYF
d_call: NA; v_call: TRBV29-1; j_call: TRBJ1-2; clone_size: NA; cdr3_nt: TGCAGCGTTGAAGGCGGGGGTTATGGCTACACCTTC; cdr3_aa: CSVEGGGYGYTF
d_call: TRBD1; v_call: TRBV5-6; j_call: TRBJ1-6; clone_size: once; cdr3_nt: TGTGCCAGCAGCTTGGCCGACAGGGCAAGTGGCTCACCCCTCCACTTT; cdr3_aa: CASSLADRASGSPLHF